The next 8 T cell receptor beta chains were all read from a single sample in a study of T cells after yellow fever vaccination. Via MiXCR, TCRdb re-called the 5' RACE reads, giving one row per CDR3 protein. This table has fewer than 450,000 distinct CDR3 sequences, approximately 10% appearing once. The specimen was PBMCs, collected on the day of the first yellow fever vaccination. These TCRs come from a man between 18 and 35 years old who received the YFV17D yellow fever vaccine.

The J gene is TRBJ2-3, the V gene TRBV4-1, with 12 bases identical to TRBD2. J was trimmed by 3 bases and V by 0 bases; bases with no gene match: 7. This CDR3 spans 18 amino acids. Germline CDR1 MGHRA, CDR2 YSYEKL. CDR3 sequence reads: CASSQETSGGIKTDTQYF. The CDR3 DNA reads TGCGCCAGCAGCCAAGAAACTAGCGGGGGGATAAAGACAGATACGCAGTATTTT.

The gene calls are TRBV5-6 and TRBJ1-2, with D hard to call. CDR1 is SGHDT, CDR2 YYEEEE, per germline. The CDR3 extends over 13 amino acids. Between the trimmed V and J ends, which lost 8 bases and 4 bases, there was a span of 15 bases. The CDR3 spells CARSAGRTYGYTF. The CDR3 DNA reads as TGTGCCAGGAGCGCCGGGCGGACCTATGGCTACACCTTC.

The table lists this clonotype with a few counts. V usage is TRBV5-4 and J usage is TRBJ2-5; D may correspond to TRBD1 or TRBD2 (5 bases each). This CDR3 is built from 18 residues. Trimming cost V 0 bases and J 5 bases, with 23 bases left between them. CDR1 and CDR2 from the germline V gene are SGHNT and YYREEE (reference sequence). The CDR3 protein is CASSLGLGTALLGETQYF. The CDR3, as DNA: TGTGCCAGCAGCTTGGGGCTTGGGACGGCACTACTCGGGGAGACCCAGTACTTC.

This clonotype was seen a few times. The CDR3 here is CASRDTEETQYF. The CDR3 coding sequence is TGTGCCAGCCGGGACACCGAAGAGACCCAGTACTTC. This rearrangement joins TRBV28 to TRBJ2-5; D is perhaps TRBD1 (6 bases). This CDR3 has 12 amino acids. Germline CDR1 and CDR2: MDHEN and SYDVKM. V shed 8 bases and J shed 3 bases, with 10 bases lying between them.

The gene calls are TRBV29-1 and TRBJ1-3; D gene ambiguous. The V gene's germline CDR1 is SQVTM and CDR2 ANQGSEA. With 4 bases removed from V and 4 bases from J, the gap between germline ends came to 8 bases. The CDR3 loop spans 12 amino acids. The CDR3 DNA reads as TGCAGCGTTGGGTTGCCCGGAAACACCATATATTTT. This sequence encodes CSVGLPGNTIYF.

The sample holds one count of this clonotype. This may come from a read error, since a much larger clone is one base off. The conserved final phenylalanine or tryptophan is absent from the CDR3, which likely points to a read error. The chain is built from TRBV7-2 and TRBJ1-5; unclear D gene. Looked up from germline, CDR1 is SGHTA and CDR2 is FQGNSA. CDR3 size: 15 residues. V shed 0 bases and J shed 3 bases, with 9 bases lying between them. The CDR3 DNA reads TGTGCCAGCAGCTTAGCGGCCGTTTACAATCAGCCCCAGCATTCT. It encodes CASSLAAVYNQPQHS.

This clonotype was counted ten times or more. V usage is TRBV4-3 and J usage is TRBJ1-2, with 7 nucleotides matching TRBD1. Losses at the gene ends were 4 bases for V and 8 bases for J; bases not matched to a gene: 13. Germline V gene data show CDR1 as LGHNA and CDR2 as YSLEER. The CDR3 is made up of 15 amino acids. The CDR3 region is CASSPGQPLVGGYTF. CDR3 sequence (DNA): TGCGCCAGCAGCCCGGGACAGCCCCTAGTAGGGGGCTACACCTTC.

J is TRBJ1-1 and V is TRBV20-1; 8 positions match TRBD1. This CDR3 is 16 amino acids long. Per the germline V gene, CDR1 is DFQATT and CDR2 is SNEGSKA (reference sequence). With 1 base clipped from V and 5 bases from J, the junction kept 12 bases outside the gene matches. The chain's CDR3 is CSARVNKQGVGTEAFF. CDR3 in DNA: TGCAGTGCTAGAGTAAACAAACAGGGGGTCGGGACTGAAGCTTTCTTT.